This T cell receptor (beta chain) derives from a study of blood T cell repertoires in COVID-19. Whole-study context: Acute and convalescent COVID-19 samples came from the United States, Italy and Spain.

The data were produced by immunoSEQ multiplex PCR, yet TCRdb's version contains in-frame clones alone and is incomplete. The profile shows under 150,000 clones, about 80% of them singletons. V lost 4 bases, J lost 7 bases, and 9 bases stayed unmatched. CDR3 length: 16 residues. Germline CDR1 LNHDA, CDR2 SQIVND (reference sequence). The sequenced sample was PBMCs or T cells enriched from blood (not recorded which). V usage is TRBV19 and J usage is TRBJ2-1; 11 bases map to TRBD1. This TCR derives from a man in his fifties or sixties in a cohort exposed to, infected with or recovered from COVID-19 (not recorded which). CDR3 bases: TGTGCCAGTAGTACACCGGACAGGGGGCGAAGGAATGAGCAGTTCTTC. Encoded protein: CASSTPDRGRRNEQFF.